This entry lists 2 T cell receptor beta chains sequenced from one sample in a study of cytomegalovirus exposure and HLA in healthy donors (dated by TCRdb to 2015 to 2018). The library was made by the immunoSEQ multiplex PCR assay. For the multiplex PCR, a mixture combining 60 forward primers for TCR Vbeta segments and 13 reverse primers for TCR Jbeta segments was used. What TCRdb holds here is the immuneACCESS table cut down to in-frame rearrangements. Part of the clones is not present; checked against another copy, under half of the missing clones reflect an unresolved V gene, and the others are unexplained. The sample table records some 99,000 clones; 73% of these occur just once. The ten largest account for under 8.5% of the sample. The sequencing sample was made of PBMCs. These receptors all come from a man aged 35 to 55 in good health and CMV-seronegative.

CDR3 DNA sequence: TGTGCCAGCAGCAAGGGACAGCTGAACACTGAAGCTTTCTTT. This encodes CASSKGQLNTEAFF. The J gene is TRBJ1-1, the V gene TRBV13; 7 bases map to TRBD1. In germline, CDR1 is PRHDT, CDR2 FYEKMQ (reference sequence). The CDR3 spans 14 residues. V dropped 5 bases and J dropped 0; count of bases not matched to a gene: 3.

V usage is TRBV6-6 and J usage is TRBJ2-1; 8 bases line up with TRBD1. The V and J ends lost 0 bases and 8 bases, in that order; junction bases with no gene match: 9. Germline V gene lookup returns CDR1 MNHNY and CDR2 SVGAGI (reference sequence). The CDR3 length is 16 residues. The CDR3 nucleotides are TGTGCCAGCAGTTACTCATCCCAGGGGGCTTTGGATGAGCAGTTCTTC. Amino acid sequence: CASSYSSQGALDEQFF.